The TCR beta chain under discussion was sequenced for a study of early T cells in non-severe SARS-CoV-2 infection. The wider study: Chains stayed unpaired after sequencing of bulk RNA from unsorted whole blood.

The germline CDR1 and CDR2 sequences are ENHRY and SYGVKD. The CDR3 runs 16 residues. V was pared by 6 bases and J by 1 base, with 9 bases of the junction left unmatched. Molecules of cDNA were individually given unique molecular identifiers that were attached to them. TCRdb itself ran the 5' RACE reads through MiXCR, one entry per CDR3 protein. The table has 55,000 to 80,000 distinct CDR3 sequences, 12% seen once. As to this clonotype: The antigen is undetermined.

Study-wide results and limits: VDJdb matches were skewed toward anti-spike CD8 T cell responses.

V is TRBV10-3 and J is TRBJ2-5; the match to TRBD1 covers 9 bases. The sample taken for sequencing was whole blood. This TCR derives from an adult who was a healthcare worker with PCR-confirmed SARS-CoV-2 infection or an uninfected control (not recorded which). CDR3 sequence reads: CAISWGTGNLQETQYF. The DNA for the CDR3 is TGTGCCATCAGCTGGGGGACAGGGAACCTCCAAGAGACCCAGTACTTC.